The entry below gives a single T cell receptor beta chain sequence along with its context. Its antigen is still unknown. At the DNA level, this CDR3 is encoded by other sequences in the same sample as well. The data were taken from a study of cytomegalovirus exposure and HLA in healthy donors. About the study: T cells numbering about 200 million yielded some 100 million unique TCR beta sequences in an earlier analysis.

A multiplex PCR was run with 60 Vbeta primers and 13 Jbeta primers. Sequenced by immunoSEQ multiplex PCR; TCRdb stores in-frame clones only, minus some. The data contain under 300,000 clones, approximately 81% of them singletons. General observations from the study: Among donors in an Asian-associated ancestry cluster, a later analysis reportedly found fewer N-insertions than the roughly 700-donor mean. Earlier analysis found most TCR beta V segments productive about 90% or about 30% of the time.

The TCR was taken from a woman aged 60-75 years in good health and CMV-seropositive. Sequenced: PBMCs.

Here the CDR3 DNA reads TGTGCCAGCAGTTACTCTAGACAGGGAGGCACTGAAGCTTTCTTT. This translates into CASSYSRQGGTEAFF. The V and J genes are TRBV6-5 and TRBJ1-1, with 7 positions matching TRBD1. The CDR3 totals 15 residues. Germline values: CDR1 MNHEY, CDR2 SVGAGI. V lost 0 bases to trimming and J lost 4 bases; unmatched junction nucleotides: 5.